Below are 7 T cell receptor beta chains sequenced from a single sample in a study of cytotoxic CD8 clonotypes in ibrutinib-treated CLL. Profiled with immunoSEQ multiplex PCR; TCRdb holds only in-frame clones, not every one. Here the sample spans about 130,000 clones, about 79% being singletons. Sequencing was performed on PBMCs, taken after 12 months of ibrutinib treatment. These receptors were obtained from a human donor with chronic lymphocytic leukemia.

J is TRBJ2-7 and V is TRBV4-3, with 8 positions matching TRBD2. The J segment lost 3 bases and the V segment lost 0 bases, leaving 10 bases of the junction unmatched. This CDR3 contains 17 residues. Germline-derived CDR1 and CDR2 are LGHNA and YSLEER. The CDR3 DNA sequence: TGCGCCAGCAGCCAAGATTTGGTGCGGGAGGTCGACTACGAGCAGTACTTC. This codes for CASSQDLVREVDYEQYF.

V is TRBV7-9 and J is TRBJ1-1; D possibly corresponds to TRBD1 (6 bases). The CDR3 totals 16 residues. From germline, CDR1 is SEHNR and CDR2 FQNEAQ (reference sequence). V was shortened by 5 bases and J by 5 bases, with 21 bases between the two germline ends. The CDR3 coding sequence is TGTGCCAGCAGCGTCTCAGGGGTTTTTTTGTTGACTGAAGCTTTCTTT. Translation: CASSVSGVFLLTEAFF. The full variable domain, with the rest looked up from reference TRBV7-9 and TRBJ1-1, is DTGVSQNPRHKITKRGQNVTFRCDPISEHNRLYWYRQTLGQGPEFLTYFQNEAQLEKSRLLSDRFSAERPKGSFSTLEIQRTEQGDSAMYLCASSVSGVFLLTEAFFGQGTRLTVV.

The rearrangement uses TRBV30 and TRBJ2-3, with a tentative D call TRBD2 (6 bases). Germline V gene data show CDR1 as GTSNPN and CDR2 as SVGIG (reference sequence). The CDR3 spans 14 residues. Trimming removed 1 base from V and 8 bases from J, with 16 bases in between. CDR3 coding DNA: TGTGCCTGGAGTGAGCCCGGGACTCGGGGTACGCAGTATTTT. Protein: CAWSEPGTRGTQYF.

The V gene is TRBV4-3, the J gene TRBJ1-2; TRBD1 aligns across 7 bases. The CDR3 is 19 residues long. The germline V gene has CDR1 LGHNA and CDR2 YSLEER. V shed 2 bases, J shed 1 base, and the junction held 16 bases outside the gene matches. The CDR3 here is CASSQHLATGIAINYGYTF. As DNA, the CDR3 is TGCGCCAGCAGCCAACACCTCGCGACAGGGATAGCTATTAACTATGGCTACACCTTC.

The chain links TRBV27 to TRBJ2-5, with 8 bases aligning to TRBD1. With 4 bases clipped from V and 5 bases from J, the junction kept 6 bases outside the gene matches. Germline V gene sequence: CDR1 MNHEY, CDR2 SMNVEV (reference sequence). The CDR3 sequence is 14 residues long. The CDR3 nucleotides read TGTGCCAGCAGTTACTCGACAGGGGTGGAGACCCAGTACTTC. Its protein is CASSYSTGVETQYF.

This chain uses TRBV19 with TRBJ2-1, with 7 nucleotides matching TRBD2. The V and J ends lost 4 bases and 8 bases, in that order; junction bases with no gene match: 11. The CDR3 sequence is 15 residues long. CDR1 and CDR2 (germline): LNHDA, SQIVND (reference sequence). The CDR3 here is CASSTEERGWDEQFF. CDR3 coding DNA: TGTGCCAGTAGTACCGAAGAGCGGGGCTGGGATGAGCAGTTCTTC.

This chain links TRBV4-3 with TRBJ2-3; 11 nucleotides agree with TRBD2. Germline-derived CDR1 and CDR2 are LGHNA and YSLEER. V gave up 3 bases and J gave up 6 bases; unmatched junction bases: 8. This CDR3 has 16 residues. The CDR3 sequence: CASSHQLAGVEDTQYF. CDR3 nucleotide sequence: TGCGCCAGCAGCCACCAACTAGCGGGAGTCGAGGATACGCAGTATTTT.